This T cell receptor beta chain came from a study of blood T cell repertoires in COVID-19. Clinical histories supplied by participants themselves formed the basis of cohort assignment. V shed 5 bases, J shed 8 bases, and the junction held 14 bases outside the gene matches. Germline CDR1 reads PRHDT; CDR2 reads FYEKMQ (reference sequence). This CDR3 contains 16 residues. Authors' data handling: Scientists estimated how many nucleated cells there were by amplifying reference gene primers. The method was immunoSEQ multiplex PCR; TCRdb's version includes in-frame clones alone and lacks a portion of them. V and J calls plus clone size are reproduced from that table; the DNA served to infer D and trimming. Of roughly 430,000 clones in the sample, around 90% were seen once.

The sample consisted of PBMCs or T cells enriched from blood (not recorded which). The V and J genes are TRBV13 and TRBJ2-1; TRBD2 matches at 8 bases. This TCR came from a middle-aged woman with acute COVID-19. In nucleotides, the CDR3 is TGTGCCAGCAGCCAACCCCGTCGGGGGGGCCCCCATGAGCAGTTCTTC. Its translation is CASSQPRRGGPHEQFF.